This T cell receptor beta chain was sequenced during a study of blood T cell repertoires in COVID-19. In the study overall: Italy, Spain and the United States were the sources of the convalescent and acute COVID-19 samples.

Under the authors' procedure: Nucleated cell number was recorded as an estimate derived from reference gene primer amplification. The assay was immunoSEQ multiplex PCR, and TCRdb's table has in-frame clones only and misses some. Clone size and the V and J calls come from that table; the DNA yielded D and trimming. The sample records 150,000 to 200,000 clones, roughly 77% being singletons. The CDR3 is made up of 17 amino acids. Source material: peripheral blood. The origin of this receptor is a human donor in a cohort sampled during active COVID-19. This chain uses TRBV21-1 with TRBJ2-4; TRBD1 reflects the table's D call only, with no check against the DNA. TRBV21-1 is marked as a pseudogene. CDR3 protein: CASSDRPTGTEKNIQYF. CDR3 coding DNA: TGTGCCAGCAGCGACCGACCAACCGGGACAGAGAAAAACATTCAGTACTTC.